This entry lists 32 T cell receptor beta chains sequenced from one sample in a study of Tregs in tolerant kidney transplant recipients. Here immunoSEQ multiplex PCR was the method, and the copy in TCRdb shows in-frame clones only, minus some. The table has approximately 65,000 clones, 84% seen once. The specimen sequenced was CD4+ T cells from blood. These receptors all come from a human donor in good health.

This chain connects TRBV4-3 to TRBJ2-1; 14 bases are shared with TRBD2. The length of the CDR3 is 18 residues. The V segment lost 0 bases and the J segment 8 bases; nucleotides outside the gene matches: 9. Germline V lookup: CDR1 LGHNA, CDR2 YSLEER. CDR3: CASSQDIGTSGSSDEQFF. The CDR3 DNA follows: TGCGCCAGCAGCCAAGATATAGGGACTAGCGGGAGCTCCGATGAGCAGTTCTTC.

This chain joins TRBV7-6 and TRBJ2-3, with TRBD2 matching over 10 bases. Per the germline V gene, CDR1 is SGHVS and CDR2 is FNYEAQ. J gave up 3 bases and V 3 bases, and 3 bases lay outside the gene matches. The CDR3 covers 15 residues. CDR3: CASSFSGRATDTQYF. The CDR3 nucleotides are TGTGCCAGCAGCTTCAGCGGGAGGGCGACAGATACGCAGTATTTT.

The chain has TRBV5-1 and TRBJ2-7; 12 bases line up with TRBD2. J gave up 3 bases and V 5 bases, and 3 bases lay outside the gene matches. Germline CDR1 is SGHRS and CDR2 is YFSETQ. This CDR3 has 14 residues. The CDR3 DNA reads TGCGCCAGCAGTGCACTAGCGGGAGGCTACGAGCAGTACTTC. Its protein is CASSALAGGYEQYF. Full variable domain (rest looked up from reference TRBV5-1 and TRBJ2-7): KAGVTQTPRYLIKTRGQQVTLSCSPISGHRSVSWYQQTPGQGLQFLFEYFSETQRNKGNFPGRFSGRQFSNSRSEMNVSTLELGDSALYLCASSALAGGYEQYFGPGTRLTVT.

The chain couples TRBV9 to TRBJ2-5; D uncertain. The CDR3 is 15 amino acids. CDR1 SGDLS and CDR2 YYNGEE come from the germline V gene. Trimming cost V 0 bases and J 1 base, with 10 bases left between them. The CDR3: CASSVGYTPQETQYF. CDR3 DNA: TGTGCCAGCAGCGTAGGGTACACGCCCCAAGAGACCCAGTACTTC.

This clone was detected only once. The V call is TRBV4-3, the J call TRBJ2-7, with no clear D. V was cut by 0 bases and J by 6 bases, with 12 bases left in between. CDR1 and CDR2 (germline): LGHNA, YSLEER. This CDR3 contains 14 residues. CDR3 in DNA: TGCGCCAGCAGCCAAGATCTATTCAGTTCCGAGCAGTACTTC. Translated, it gives CASSQDLFSSEQYF.

This clone was observed once. The rearrangement links TRBV4-3 to TRBJ2-6; D uncertain. The V gene lost 1 base and the J gene lost 0 bases, with 4 bases spanning the gap. CDR1 is LGHNA and CDR2 is YSLEER in the germline V gene. The CDR3 extends over 15 amino acids. The CDR3: CASSQGASGANVLTF. CDR3 nucleotides: TGCGCCAGCAGCCAAGGGGCCTCTGGGGCCAACGTCCTGACTTTC.

The chain carries TRBV30 and TRBJ1-1, with D uncertain. This CDR3 region has 15 residues. Germline V gene data show CDR1 as GTSNPN and CDR2 as SVGIG (reference sequence). Trimming stripped 3 bases from V and 0 bases from J, with 14 bases between. The DNA for the CDR3 is TGTGCCTGGAGAGGGTACTGGCCCATGAACACTGAAGCTTTCTTT. Amino acid sequence: CAWRGYWPMNTEAFF.

For the CDR3, the DNA is TGCGCCAGCAGCGAGGGGGCGAACACTGAAGCTTTCTTT. Encoded protein: CASSEGANTEAFF. The chain couples TRBV5-1 to TRBJ1-1, with 7 bases lining up with TRBD1. Germline loops: CDR1 SGHRS, CDR2 YFSETQ. The CDR3 runs to 13 residues. The V and J ends lost 4 bases and 1 base, in that order; junction bases with no gene match: 1.

This clone was observed once. The chain uses TRBV7-8 and TRBJ1-6; the D is unclear. Germline V gene sequence: CDR1 SGHVS, CDR2 FQNEAQ. The CDR3 has 16 residues. The germline V and J ends were trimmed by 2 bases and 6 bases, with 14 bases remaining between them. CDR3 in amino acids: CASSLNGGFLNSPLHF. CDR3 sequence (DNA): TGTGCCAGCAGCTTAAACGGAGGGTTTCTTAATTCACCCCTCCACTTT.

This clone is medium-sized by share. The gene calls are TRBV4-2 and TRBJ1-1; D uncertain. This CDR3 has 14 amino acids. Germline V gene data show CDR1 as LGHNA and CDR2 as YNFKEQ. V dropped 4 bases and J dropped 6 bases, with 15 bases sitting between them. In DNA form, the CDR3 reads TGTGCCAGCAGCCCGAGTGCCGGGTTCGCTGAAGCTTTCTTT. As protein: CASSPSAGFAEAFF.

The genes are TRBV15 and TRBJ1-5; 7 nucleotides align to TRBD1. The CDR3 has 21 amino acids. Trimming took 0 bases from V and 2 from J; bases not matched to a gene: 19. Germline CDR1 and CDR2: LNHNV and YYDKDF (reference sequence). The CDR3 loop reads CATSRDSVMDRMIIGNQPQHF. The DNA of the CDR3 is TGTGCCACCAGCAGAGACTCCGTAATGGACAGGATGATTATTGGCAATCAGCCCCAGCATTTT.

This chain joins TRBV5-1 and TRBJ2-7; tentatively, D is TRBD1 (5 bases). Germline V gives CDR1 SGHRS, CDR2 YFSETQ. V was cut by 2 bases and J by 6 bases, with 15 bases left in between. This CDR3 has 14 residues. CDR3 protein: CASSLGRVVGEQYF. CDR3 DNA sequence: TGCGCCAGCAGCTTAGGCAGGGTAGTCGGCGAGCAGTACTTC.

This chain links TRBV11-2 with TRBJ1-6; D may be TRBD1 (5 bases). V was shortened by 0 bases and J by 9 bases, with 6 bases between the two germline ends. The CDR3 length is 13 residues. In germline, CDR1 is SGHAT, CDR2 FQNNGV. CDR3 amino acids: CASSLDRGSPLHF. CDR3 sequence (DNA): TGTGCCAGCAGCTTAGATAGGGGTTCACCCCTCCACTTT.

The rearrangement joins TRBV11-3 to TRBJ2-2, with 7 bases matching TRBD1. Germline CDR1 and CDR2: SGHNT and YENEEA. Germline trimming cut 7 bases from V and 7 bases from J; bases unmatched to any gene: 12. The CDR3 runs to 15 residues. The CDR3 DNA reads as TGTGCCAGCACCGTCAGACAGGGTTTCTTCGGGGAGCTGTTTTTT. This codes for CASTVRQGFFGELFF.

The J gene is TRBJ1-6, the V gene TRBV30, with D tentatively TRBD1 (5 bases). The CDR3 has 15 residues. V was pared by 0 bases and J by 9 bases, with 15 bases between. Germline V gene sequence: CDR1 GTSNPN, CDR2 SVGIG (reference sequence). CDR3 sequence: CAWSVPSGLGSPLHF. CDR3 DNA sequence: TGTGCCTGGAGTGTACCTTCAGGGTTGGGTTCACCCCTCCACTTT.

The chain employs TRBV11-3 and TRBJ2-1; TRBD2 matches at 8 bases. The germline V gene encodes CDR1 SGHNT and CDR2 YENEEA. J gave up 7 bases and V 5 bases, and 13 bases lay outside the gene matches. This CDR3 spans 16 amino acids. For the CDR3, the DNA is TGTGCCAGCAGCCATAGGTCCGGGAGGGCCGAGAATGAGCAGTTCTTC. Amino acid sequence: CASSHRSGRAENEQFF. Variable domain in full (rest from reference TRBV11-3 and TRBJ2-1): EAGVVQSPRYKIIEKKQPVAFWCNPISGHNTLYWYLQNLGQGPELLIRYENEEAVDDSQLPKDRFSAERLKGVDSTLKIQPAELGDSAVYLCASSHRSGRAENEQFFGPGTRLTVL.

V and J are TRBV4-3 and TRBJ1-3; D unclear. The CDR3 extends over 13 amino acids. The germline V gene has CDR1 LGHNA and CDR2 YSLEER. V was clipped by 5 bases and J by 0 bases, with 5 bases between them. DNA for the CDR3: TGCGCCAGCAGCTCGGGCTCTGGAAACACCATATATTTT. Its protein product is CASSSGSGNTIYF.

The rearrangement joins TRBV27 to TRBJ2-6, with D possibly matching TRBD1 (6 bases). V gave up 3 bases and J gave up 2 bases, with 11 bases separating them. Germline V gene lookup returns CDR1 MNHEY and CDR2 SMNVEV (reference sequence). This CDR3 is built from 16 residues. The CDR3 protein is CASSFSWGPGANVLTF. In DNA form, the CDR3 reads TGTGCCAGCAGTTTCTCCTGGGGGCCTGGGGCCAACGTCCTGACTTTC.

V and J are TRBV4-2 and TRBJ1-4; D unclear. Trimming removed 0 bases at V and 4 bases at J, with 18 bases between. The CDR3 runs 18 residues. Per germline, CDR1 LGHNA and CDR2 YNFKEQ. The CDR3 is CASSQDWFESVGNEKLFF. The CDR3, as DNA: TGTGCCAGCAGCCAAGATTGGTTTGAGTCAGTTGGTAATGAAAAACTGTTTTTT.

The chain employs TRBV7-3 and TRBJ1-5, with D possibly being TRBD1 (5 bases). V dropped 5 bases and J dropped 4 bases, with 18 bases sitting between them. The CDR3 runs to 16 residues. Looked up from germline, CDR1 is SGHTA and CDR2 is FQGTGA. The CDR3 sequence: CASSIFEGSGNQPQHF. The CDR3 coding sequence is TGTGCCAGCAGCATCTTTGAGGGGTCAGGGAATCAGCCCCAGCATTTT.

The CDR3 DNA reads as TGTGCCAGCAGGACGGGGGTGACGGACACTGAAGCTTTCTTT. Translated: CASRTGVTDTEAFF. This rearrangement joins TRBV5-4 to TRBJ1-1; a weak D match, TRBD1 (5 bases). Germline values: CDR1 SGHNT, CDR2 YYREEE (reference sequence). The germline V and J ends were trimmed by 5 bases and 3 bases, with 14 bases remaining between them. The CDR3 has 14 amino acids.

This clone was seen a handful of times. V usage is TRBV5-4 and J usage is TRBJ2-7, with D perhaps given as TRBD1 or TRBD2 (6 bases each). V lost 4 bases and J 0 bases, leaving 17 bases between the germline ends. The CDR3 loop spans 16 amino acids. Germline CDR1 and CDR2: SGHNT and YYREEE (reference sequence). This chain's CDR3 is CASSTEGGSYSYEQYF. The CDR3 nucleotides are TGTGCCAGCAGCACGGAGGGGGGCTCCTACTCCTACGAGCAGTACTTC. Based on the CDR3 plus reference TRBV5-4 and TRBJ2-7, the full variable domain is ETGVTQSPTHLIKTRGQQVTLRCSSQSGHNTVSWYQQALGQGPQFIFQYYREEENGRGNFPPRFSGLQFPNYSSELNVNALELDDSALYLCASSTEGGSYSYEQYFGPGTRLTVT.

The chain links TRBV30 to TRBJ2-7; D might be TRBD2 (6 bases). The CDR3 has 11 residues. Germline-derived CDR1 and CDR2 are GTSNPN and SVGIG (reference sequence). V gave up 3 bases and J gave up 6 bases, with 9 bases separating them. DNA for the CDR3: TGTGCCTGGAGGCGGGACGGCGAGCAGTACTTC. Amino acid sequence: CAWRRDGEQYF.

The rearrangement uses TRBV4-1 and TRBJ2-7, with TRBD1 matching over 10 bases. Germline lookup yields CDR1 MGHRA and CDR2 YSYEKL. The CDR3 is 15 residues long. V shed 3 bases, J shed 3 bases, and the junction held 5 bases outside the gene matches. The chain's CDR3 is CASSHPGTGVYEQYF. In DNA, the CDR3 is TGCGCCAGCAGCCACCCTGGGACAGGGGTCTACGAGCAGTACTTC.

The DNA for the CDR3 is TGTGCCAGCAGCTTACGGGGAGGGGAAGGCTACACCTTC. Its protein is CASSLRGGEGYTF. The chain links TRBV7-9 to TRBJ1-2; D might be TRBD1 (5 bases). V lost 2 bases, J lost 8 bases, and 12 bases lay in between. This CDR3 is 13 amino acids long. CDR1 SEHNR and CDR2 FQNEAQ come from the germline V gene (reference sequence). The whole variable domain, filled in from reference TRBV7-9 and TRBJ1-2, reads DTGVSQNPRHKITKRGQNVTFRCDPISEHNRLYWYRQTLGQGPEFLTYFQNEAQLEKSRLLSDRFSAERPKGSFSTLEIQRTEQGDSAMYLCASSLRGGEGYTFGSGTRLTVV.

The chain couples TRBV19 to TRBJ2-4; D is perhaps TRBD2 (6 bases). The CDR3 has 14 residues. The V end was cut by 5 bases, the J end by 7 bases, with 15 bases between. Germline V gene lookup returns CDR1 LNHDA and CDR2 SQIVND (reference sequence). The CDR3 reads CASSPRDWRNIQYF. In DNA form, the CDR3 reads TGTGCCAGTAGTCCACGGGACTGGAGGAACATTCAGTACTTC.

The J gene is TRBJ2-2, the V gene TRBV18; D not certain. The CDR3 has 12 amino acids. The germline V gene has CDR1 KGHSH and CDR2 LQKENI. V shed 2 bases and J shed 7 bases, with 5 bases lying between them. The CDR3 reads CASSPFHGELFF. For the CDR3, the DNA is TGTGCCAGCTCACCATTCCACGGGGAGCTGTTTTTT.

V and J are TRBV2 and TRBJ2-1; perhaps TRBD2 as D (6 bases). CDR1 and CDR2 from the germline V gene are SNHLY and FYNNEI. The V and J ends lost 7 bases and 2 bases respectively, with 18 bases between them. The CDR3 runs 16 residues. CDR3 DNA sequence: TGTGCCAGCACCGCTCGGGGCGGGAACCCCTACAATGAGCAGTTCTTC. Residues: CASTARGGNPYNEQFF.

The chain employs TRBV4-3 and TRBJ2-6, with D hard to call. This CDR3 is 16 amino acids long. Deletions cut 0 bases from V and 0 bases from J, with 6 bases between. Germline values: CDR1 LGHNA, CDR2 YSLEER. For the CDR3, the DNA is TGCGCCAGCAGCCAAGATCTTGGCTCTGGGGCCAACGTCCTGACTTTC. Protein product: CASSQDLGSGANVLTF.

The chain links TRBV10-3 to TRBJ1-2; 8 nucleotides match TRBD1. This CDR3 comprises 14 residues. Germline CDR1 and CDR2: ENHRY and SYGVKD. Unmatched junction bases numbered 9, after V lost 3 bases and J lost 9 bases. The CDR3 protein is CAISDSRTGIRYTF. The CDR3 DNA sequence: TGTGCCATCAGTGATTCGCGGACAGGGATACGCTACACCTTC.

The V and J genes are TRBV7-2 and TRBJ2-1; 7 bases align to TRBD2. The CDR3 contains 16 residues. Unmatched junction bases numbered 7, after V lost 1 base and J lost 4 bases. Germline V gene lookup returns CDR1 SGHTA and CDR2 FQGNSA. CDR3 sequence reads: CASSLDRTRPYNEQFF. CDR3 in DNA: TGTGCCAGCAGCTTAGACCGGACTAGACCGTACAATGAGCAGTTCTTC.

The chain joins TRBV19 to TRBJ1-1; no definite D call. Germline V CDR1 and CDR2: LNHDA, SQIVND (reference sequence). This CDR3 region has 11 residues. V lost 8 bases, J lost 4 bases, and 8 bases lay in between. The CDR3 here is CASPRGTEAFF. The CDR3 DNA reads TGTGCCAGTCCTCGGGGCACTGAAGCTTTCTTT. Full variable domain (outside the CDR3, taken from reference TRBV19 and TRBJ1-1): DGGITQSPKYLFRKEGQNVTLSCEQNLNHDAMYWYRQDPGQGLRLIYYSQIVNDFQKGDIAEGYSVSREKKESFPLTVTSAQKNPTAFYLCASPRGTEAFFGQGTRLTVV.